In its sample, the clone carrying this T cell receptor (beta chain) was seen many times. CDR3 length: 12 amino acids. The germline V gene has CDR1 DFQATT and CDR2 SNEGSKA (reference sequence). V gave up 3 bases and J gave up 3 bases, with 8 bases separating them. The data stem from a study of neurological immune-mediated disorders. One entry per CDR3 protein, called by TCRdb with MiXCR from the 5' RACE reads. This sample has some 86,000 distinct CDR3 sequences, with around 2.6% found just once. This TCR came from a woman aged 25 to 39 with multiple sclerosis. The specimen sequenced was PBMCs. The V and J genes are TRBV20-1 and TRBJ1-1; D remains unclear. The CDR3 sequence is CSARAQYTEAFF. The CDR3 region has the DNA TGCAGTGCTAGGGCGCAGTACACTGAAGCTTTCTTT.